Included here is one T cell receptor beta chain sequence, with context. This clone was recorded only once. This receptor's antigen is unknown. Base-call qualities are not available, and no considerably larger clone is one nucleotide away. The data stem from a study of shared clonotypes between healthy human individuals (dated by TCRdb to between 2020 and 2021). In terms of the full investigation: A few men and two women, aged 18 to 49 years, made up the cohort. For each donor, CD4 naive and CD4 memory were each given three plates, CD8 naive was given two plates, and CD8 memory was given one plate. The study deeply sequenced blood TCR repertoires of five healthy adults to estimate repertoire size and the extent of clonotype sharing between individuals. To increase sequencing depth and limit assay-specific biases, TCR repertoire library preparation and sequencing were carried out by different laboratories using diverse techniques. Leukapheresis yielded between about 0.85 and 9.5 billion PBMCs per donor. Beyond this particular receptor, the publication reports: Sampling was limited to blood, and TCR repertoires in tissue likely differ from TCR repertoires in blood. Naive subsets generally had larger estimated clonotype richness than memory subsets. Because the study included only a small number of donors, the genetic and exposure-history diversity represented was limited. Sharing across several donors was observed for approximately 5% of naive CD4, 3% to 3.5% of naive CD8, 2.3% of memory CD4, and roughly 0.43% of memory CD8 clonotypes. Based on pairwise subsampling, the degree of clonotype sharing among donors was expected to be affected by sequencing depth. Higher generation probabilities were observed for clonotypes shared by all four sorted-subset donors than for non-shared clonotypes. Rarefaction of sorted-subset datasets indicated incomplete sequencing despite the large sequencing depth.

Using the deep immunoSEQ assay, multiplex PCR amplified TCR CDR3 regions from genomic DNA. Extracted genomic DNA from each cell subset was distributed evenly across all wells of several immunoSEQ 96-well plates, and each plate was treated as a replicate. For sorted subsets, 150 to 250 ng genomic DNA, equal to 30,000 to 35,000 T cell genomes, was loaded into each replicate PCR. Purified libraries were measured with a Qubit 3.0 fluorometer, size-checked on a Bioanalyzer 2100, and measured again with the KAPA Library Quantification kit. Every immunoSEQ 96-well plate was sequenced on a dedicated single-read 150-cycle Illumina NextSeq 550 flow cell. Per the original workflow: The immunoSEQ output contained only junctional sequences without quality scores, so filtering could not match that applied to full-length reads. To assign V/J genes and CDR3, sequences were annotated against IMGT germline references using PyIR, a Python wrapper for IgBLAST v1.9. Reads were filtered out if the reads had weak V/J assignments (E-value above 1e-6), no CDR3, stop codons, out-of-frame junctions, or ambiguous translated residues. V3J clonotypes were defined by identical inferred V gene, J gene, and CDR3 amino acid sequence. Percentage overlap between repertoires was calculated by dividing the number of shared unique clonotypes by the size of the smaller repertoire. Richness of each repertoire was evaluated using RTK rarefaction, the Chao1 estimator, and Recon v2.1 estimates of unobserved clonotypes. Generation probabilities for all TCRbeta clonotypes obtained by the gDNA method from several donors were computed using OLGA. Entries here come from immuneACCESS through TCRdb and include only in-frame sequences with V and J called. Some clones fail to appear in such tables; in the studies checked, an unresolved V gene covers under half of the shortfall, and the cause of the remainder is unknown. V and J calls and clone size are as listed in that table; D and trimming were resolved from the DNA. The sample has some 2 million clones on record, about 95% of them singletons. 0.13% of the sample is taken by the ten largest.

From the germline V gene (reference sequence), CDR1 is SEHNR and CDR2 is FQNEAQ. Including cysteine and phenylalanine, the CDR3 has 15 amino acids. Just CDR3 DNA is preserved here, 45 bases in frame from base 1. After removal of 5 bases from V and 0 bases from J, the junction retains 2 bases not matched to a gene. Donors were healthy HIV-negative adults with no recently reported acute infections or vaccinations. Every donor was a Caucasian adult living in Nashville, Tennessee, USA. Magnetic negative selection was used to enrich CD4+ T cells, after which naive cells were positively selected on CD45RA and the negative fraction became the memory subset. Blood was collected by leukapheresis, and PBMCs were isolated by Ficoll-Histopaque density gradient centrifugation and then cryopreserved in liquid nitrogen vapor phase. Purity and quantity of every magnetically sorted T cell population were checked by analytical flow cytometry. Genomic DNA was isolated from each sorted fraction and quantified by UV absorbance on a Nanodrop 2000c.

The clonotype originates from a young man in good health. The chain is encoded by TRBV7-9 joined to TRBJ2-3, with 10 junctional bases fitting TRBD2. Sequenced: naive CD4+ T cells sorted from blood. The cell subset or site label here, explained by the study, means: CD45RA+ positively selected. In nucleotides, the sequence is TGTGCCAGCAGCAATAGCGGGGGGAGCACAGATACGCAGTATTTT. The resulting protein is CASSNSGGSTDTQYF. Supplemented by the reference TRBV7-9 and TRBJ2-3 proteins around the CDR3, the complete variable domain is DTGVSQNPRHKITKRGQNVTFRCDPISEHNRLYWYRQTLGQGPEFLTYFQNEAQLEKSRLLSDRFSAERPKGSFSTLEIQRTEQGDSAMYLCASSNSGGSTDTQYFGPGTRLTVL.